A single sample gave rise to the 20 T cell receptor beta chains below, sequenced in a study of sequential checkpoint blockade in melanoma. Measured with immunoSEQ multiplex PCR; TCRdb has only the in-frame clones, and not every one. The repertoire holds 3,900 or so clones, with less than 75% as singletons. Stated treatment: randomized to nivolumab then ipilimumab (arm A) or the reverse (arm B). Sequenced material: CD8+ T cells sorted from blood (inferred from file names), taken from a patient given nivolumab and ipilimumab in sequence. These receptors all stem from a human patient with melanoma. Some clones in this sample may be carry-over from other donors' samples.

Only a few counts were recorded for this clone. The chain has TRBV5-4 and TRBJ1-2; 11 positions agree with TRBD1. V was pared by 3 bases and J by 4 bases, with 5 bases of the junction left unmatched. CDR3 size: 15 residues. Germline CDR1 reads SGHNT; CDR2 reads YYREEE (reference sequence). The CDR3 region is CASSSRTGGSYGYTF. The DNA of the CDR3 is TGTGCCAGCAGCTCTAGGACAGGGGGCTCCTATGGCTACACCTTC.

The rearrangement uses TRBV15 and TRBJ2-1; 10 bases are shared with TRBD2. This CDR3 is built from 16 residues. CDR1 is LNHNV, CDR2 YYDKDF, per germline (reference sequence). V trimming: 6 bases; J trimming: 7 bases; junction bases outside the gene matches: 12. CDR3: CATRDNPAGGLNEQFF. In DNA form, the CDR3 reads TGTGCCACCAGGGACAACCCAGCGGGGGGGCTAAATGAGCAGTTCTTC. Full variable domain (missing parts from reference TRBV15 and TRBJ2-1): DAMVIQNPRYQVTQFGKPVTLSCSQTLNHNVMYWYQQKSSQAPKLLFHYYDKDFNNEADTPDNFQSRRPNTSFCFLDIRSPGLGDTAMYLCATRDNPAGGLNEQFFGPGTRLTVL.

V usage is TRBV27 and J usage is TRBJ1-2; D unclear. This CDR3 comprises 13 residues. Deletions cut 7 bases from V and 8 bases from J, with 17 bases between. Germline V lookup: CDR1 MNHEY, CDR2 SMNVEV (reference sequence). DNA for the CDR3: TGTGCCAGCACCAACCCCTGGGAGGGCGGCTACACCTTC. It translates to CASTNPWEGGYTF.

This clone was picked up one time. The rearrangement uses TRBV5-6 and TRBJ2-1; the D gene is possibly TRBD2 (5 bases). V gave up 3 bases and J gave up 4 bases, with 14 bases separating them. Per germline, CDR1 SGHDT and CDR2 YYEEEE. This CDR3 is 15 amino acids long. The CDR3 region has the DNA TGTGCCAGCAGCTCCCCTCCCCGGGGATACAATGAGCAGTTCTTC. It specifies CASSSPPRGYNEQFF.

V is TRBV6-5 and J is TRBJ1-1, with 7 bases that match TRBD1. The CDR3 contains 13 residues. The V gene's germline CDR1 is MNHEY and CDR2 SVGAGI. Trimming at V came to 2 bases and at J to 7 bases, leaving 4 bases not matched to a gene. The CDR3, as DNA: TGTGCCAGCAGTTACACAACAGGGGATGAAGCTTTCTTT. This sequence encodes CASSYTTGDEAFF.

A remark on this clone: This sample includes further DNA sequences coding for the same CDR3. The rearrangement joins TRBV6-5 to TRBJ2-7; D is possibly TRBD2 (6 bases). The ends were cut back, 5 bases at V and 4 bases at J, with 6 bases in the middle. Germline CDR1 MNHEY, CDR2 SVGAGI. This CDR3 has 11 amino acids. The CDR3 nucleotides are TGTGCCAGCAGTGCGGGGTACGAGCAGTACTTC. This codes for CASSAGYEQYF.

The gene calls are TRBV27 and TRBJ2-7; 9 bases fit TRBD1. This CDR3 is 17 amino acids long. V trimming: 6 bases; J trimming: 5 bases; junction bases outside the gene matches: 17. Looked up from germline, CDR1 is MNHEY and CDR2 is SMNVEV (reference sequence). The chain's CDR3 is CASSLMYPDRGMDEQYF. The DNA of the CDR3 is TGTGCCAGCAGCCTTATGTATCCGGACAGGGGTATGGACGAGCAGTACTTC.

The J gene is TRBJ1-4, the V gene TRBV7-9; 9 bases match TRBD1. Germline V CDR1 and CDR2: SEHNR, FQNEAQ (reference sequence). V gave up 5 bases and J gave up 5 bases; unmatched junction bases: 3. CDR3 size: 14 residues. CDR3 in DNA: TGTGCCAGCAGCCCCGGGACAGGGAATGAAAAACTGTTTTTT. As protein: CASSPGTGNEKLFF.

A note on this clone: A junction boundary mismatches the germline segment, possibly from a read error. J is TRBJ1-1 and V is TRBV4-1, with TRBD1 as a possible D gene (5 bases). Per germline, CDR1 MGHRA and CDR2 YSYEKL. The CDR3 sequence is 15 residues long. The CDR3 DNA reads TGTGCCAGCAGCCAGCAGGACAACATGAACACTGAAGCTTTCTTT. It translates to CASSQQDNMNTEAFF.

There are a few counts of this clone. The CDR3 DNA follows: TGTGCCAGTAGTCAGGGGGCTCACGGCTACACCTTC. Its protein is CASSQGAHGYTF. This sequence joins TRBV19 and TRBJ1-2, with TRBD1 matching over 8 bases. Germline V gene lookup returns CDR1 LNHDA and CDR2 SQIVND (reference sequence). This CDR3 is 12 amino acids long. Trimming removed 5 bases from V and 8 bases from J; junction bases left unmatched: 4.

The chain combines TRBV9 with TRBJ2-3, with D unresolved. The CDR3 length is 12 residues. V gave up 4 bases and J gave up 6 bases, with 9 bases separating them. Germline assignment: CDR1 SGDLS and CDR2 YYNGEE. The CDR3 sequence is CASSIQPDTQYF. The CDR3, as DNA: TGTGCCAGCAGCATACAACCCGATACGCAGTATTTT.

The rearrangement links TRBV6-5 to TRBJ2-1; D gene uncertain. Germline-derived CDR1 and CDR2 are MNHEY and SVGAGI. V lost 4 bases, J lost 0 bases, and 10 bases lay in between. The CDR3 runs 15 residues. The CDR3, as DNA: TGTGCCAGCAGTTTAAGACGGAGCTCCTACAATGAGCAGTTCTTC. Protein: CASSLRRSSYNEQFF.

This clone was seen a few times. The CDR3 loop reads CASSVTSGFDNEQFF. In DNA, the CDR3 is TGTGCCAGCAGCGTTACTAGCGGGTTCGACAATGAGCAGTTCTTC. This sequence joins TRBV9 and TRBJ2-1; TRBD2 agrees at 9 bases. The length of the CDR3 is 15 residues. CDR1 is SGDLS and CDR2 is YYNGEE in the germline V gene. V lost 2 bases to trimming and J lost 5 bases; unmatched junction nucleotides: 5.

The rearrangement uses TRBV7-9 and TRBJ2-7; TRBD2 matches 10 bases. CDR1 SEHNR and CDR2 FQNEAQ come from the germline V gene (reference sequence). The CDR3 sequence is 16 residues long. The V and J ends lost 1 base and 3 bases, in that order; junction bases with no gene match: 6. For the CDR3, the DNA is TGTGCCAGCAGCTTAGTAGGGTCTAGCGGGGGCTACGAGCAGTACTTC. As protein: CASSLVGSSGGYEQYF.

The chain carries TRBV9 and TRBJ2-7; 8 positions agree with TRBD1. The germline CDR1 and CDR2 sequences are SGDLS and YYNGEE. V was pared by 4 bases and J by 2 bases, with 5 bases of the junction left unmatched. The CDR3 totals 14 residues. The CDR3 loop is CASSPGTGAYEQYF. In DNA, the CDR3 is TGTGCCAGCAGCCCCGGGACAGGAGCCTACGAGCAGTACTTC.

This clone appeared a few times. This rearrangement joins TRBV11-2 to TRBJ2-1; D perhaps matches TRBD1 (5 bases). The CDR3 consists of 12 residues. Trimming left V 5 bases short and J 4 bases short, with 6 bases between. Germline V CDR1 and CDR2: SGHAT, FQNNGV. The CDR3 region has the DNA TGTGCCAGCAGCCACAGGTACAATGAGCAGTTCTTC. This codes for CASSHRYNEQFF.

In its sample, this clone ranks as large. The sample holds other DNA sequences that translate to the same CDR3. This chain uses TRBV7-9 with TRBJ2-1, with TRBD1 as a possible D gene (5 bases). Trimming removed 4 bases at V and 7 bases at J, with 17 bases between. Per germline, CDR1 SEHNR and CDR2 FQNEAQ (reference sequence). This CDR3 has 15 residues. For the CDR3, the DNA is TGTGCCAGCAGCTCGACAGCAGTTTATGCTAATGAGCAGTTCTTC. Translated: CASSSTAVYANEQFF.

The chain joins TRBV7-2 to TRBJ2-1; D may be TRBD1 (5 bases). The CDR3 sequence is 16 residues long. Trimming shortened V by 1 base and J by 6 bases, and 16 bases separated the two germline ends. Per germline, CDR1 SGHTA and CDR2 FQGNSA. CDR3 amino acids: CASSLEWSGWGNEQFF. The CDR3, as DNA: TGTGCCAGCAGCTTAGAATGGTCAGGGTGGGGCAATGAGCAGTTCTTC.

The chain combines TRBV19 with TRBJ2-7, with 9 bases that match TRBD1. Trimming cost V 5 bases and J 5 bases; bases outside gene matches: 10. Germline V gene lookup returns CDR1 LNHDA and CDR2 SQIVND (reference sequence). This CDR3 contains 15 residues. The CDR3 region is CASSGSGTGTHEQYF. DNA of the CDR3: TGTGCCAGTAGTGGATCCGGGACAGGGACCCACGAGCAGTACTTC. The full variable domain, in which reference TRBV19 and TRBJ2-7 provide the parts outside the CDR3, is DGGITQSPKYLFRKEGQNVTLSCEQNLNHDAMYWYRQDPGQGLRLIYYSQIVNDFQKGDIAEGYSVSREKKESFPLTVTSAQKNPTAFYLCASSGSGTGTHEQYFGPGTRLTVT.

This clone is classed as medium-sized (0.01 to 0.1%). This chain links TRBV4-1 with TRBJ2-7; D might be TRBD2 (6 bases). V lost 0 bases, J lost 6 bases, and 15 bases lay in between. Germline V gene data show CDR1 as MGHRA and CDR2 as YSYEKL. The CDR3 loop spans 15 amino acids. The CDR3 is CASSQDLGEDGEQYF. As DNA, the CDR3 is TGCGCCAGCAGCCAAGATTTAGGGGAGGATGGCGAGCAGTACTTC.